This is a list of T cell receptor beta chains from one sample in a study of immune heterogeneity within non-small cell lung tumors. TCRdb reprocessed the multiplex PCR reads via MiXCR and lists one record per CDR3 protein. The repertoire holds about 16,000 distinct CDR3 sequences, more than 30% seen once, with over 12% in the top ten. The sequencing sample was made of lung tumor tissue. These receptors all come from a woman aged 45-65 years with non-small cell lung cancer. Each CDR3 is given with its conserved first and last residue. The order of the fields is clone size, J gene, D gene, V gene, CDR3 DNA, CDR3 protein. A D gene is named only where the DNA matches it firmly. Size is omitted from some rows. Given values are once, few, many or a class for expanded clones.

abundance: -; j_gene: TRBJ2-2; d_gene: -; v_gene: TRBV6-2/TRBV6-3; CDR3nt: TGTGCCAGCAGTTACTCAGGGTCCCCCGGGGAGCTGTTTTTT; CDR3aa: CASSYSGSPGELFF
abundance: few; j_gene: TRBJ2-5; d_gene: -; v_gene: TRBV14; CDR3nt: TGTGCCAGCAGCCAGTTTGGGGAGACCCAGTACTTC; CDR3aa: CASSQFGETQYF
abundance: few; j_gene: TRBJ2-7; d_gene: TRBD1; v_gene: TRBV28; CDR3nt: TGTGCCAGCAGTGGCGGACAGGTTAGGTACGAGCAGTACTTC; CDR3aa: CASSGGQVRYEQYF
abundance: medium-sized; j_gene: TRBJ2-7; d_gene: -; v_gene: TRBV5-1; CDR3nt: TGCGCCAGCAGCTTGGAGGCGGACTCTAGCGAGCAGTACTTC; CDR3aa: CASSLEADSSEQYF
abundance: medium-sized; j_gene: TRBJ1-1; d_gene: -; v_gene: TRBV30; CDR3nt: TGTGCCTGGAGTGTTGCAGAAAACACTGAAGCTTTCTTT; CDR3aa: CAWSVAENTEAFF
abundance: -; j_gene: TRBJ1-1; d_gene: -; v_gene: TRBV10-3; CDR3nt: TGTGCCATCACTCCGACGGACATGGGCACTGAGGCTTTCTTT; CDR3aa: CAITPTDMGTEAFF
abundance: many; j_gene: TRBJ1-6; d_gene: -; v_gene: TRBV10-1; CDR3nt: TGCGCCAGCAGTGACCAGGATTCACCCCTCCACTTT; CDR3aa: CASSDQDSPLHF
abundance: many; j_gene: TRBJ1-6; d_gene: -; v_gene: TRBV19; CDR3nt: TGTGCCAGTATTGCCCGGAACTCCTATAATTCACCCCTCCACTTT; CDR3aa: CASIARNSYNSPLHF
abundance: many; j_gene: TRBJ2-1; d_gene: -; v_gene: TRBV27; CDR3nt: TGTGCCAGCAGTTTCGCTACACCTTACAATGAGCAGTTCTTC; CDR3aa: CASSFATPYNEQFF
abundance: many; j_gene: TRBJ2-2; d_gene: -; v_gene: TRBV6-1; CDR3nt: TGTGCCAGCAGTTTTGGACGGTACACCGGGGAGCTGTTTTTT; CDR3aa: CASSFGRYTGELFF
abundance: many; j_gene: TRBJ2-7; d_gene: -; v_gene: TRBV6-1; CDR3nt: TGTGCCAGCAGCGAAGTCCCCACCTACGAGCAGTACTTC; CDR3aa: CASSEVPTYEQYF
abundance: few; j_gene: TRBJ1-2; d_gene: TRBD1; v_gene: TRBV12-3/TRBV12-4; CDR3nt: TGTGCCAGCAGTCCGTGGGACAGGGATAGCTATGGCTACACCTTC; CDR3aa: CASSPWDRDSYGYTF
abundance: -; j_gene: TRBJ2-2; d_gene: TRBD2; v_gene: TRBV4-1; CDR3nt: TGCGCCAGCAGCAGGAGAGCGGGGAGAAACACCGGGGAGCTGTTTTTT; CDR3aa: CASSRRAGRNTGELFF
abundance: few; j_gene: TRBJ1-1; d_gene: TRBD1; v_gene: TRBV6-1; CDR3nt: TGTGCCAGCAGTTTGGGACAGGGGTTTCGCACTGAAGCTTTCTTT; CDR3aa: CASSLGQGFRTEAFF
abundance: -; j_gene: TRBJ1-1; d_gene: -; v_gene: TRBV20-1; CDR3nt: TGCAGTGTTCTGGTCCTGAACACTGAAGCTTTCTTT; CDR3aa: CSVLVLNTEAFF
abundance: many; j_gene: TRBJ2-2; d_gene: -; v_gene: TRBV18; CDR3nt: TGTGCCAGCTCACCACCTACTACGAACACCGGGGAGCTGTTTTTT; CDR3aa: CASSPPTTNTGELFF
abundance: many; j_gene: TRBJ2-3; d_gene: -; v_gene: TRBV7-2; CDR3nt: TGTGCCAGCAGCTTACTAGGGAGCACAGATACGCAGTATTTT; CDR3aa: CASSLLGSTDTQYF
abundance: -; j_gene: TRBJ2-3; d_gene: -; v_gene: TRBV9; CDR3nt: TGTGCCAGCAGCGTAGCAGGCTTGTTGTCAGATACGCAGTATTTT; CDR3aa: CASSVAGLLSDTQYF
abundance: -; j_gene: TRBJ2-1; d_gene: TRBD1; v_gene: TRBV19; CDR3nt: TGTGCCAGTACCGAGACAGGGTTTCGCAATGAGCAGTTCTTC; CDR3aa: CASTETGFRNEQFF
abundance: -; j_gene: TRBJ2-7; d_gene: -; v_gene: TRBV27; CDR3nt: TGTGCCAGCAGGGATGGGGCAGGGAGAAAGGAGCAGTACTTC; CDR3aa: CASRDGAGRKEQYF
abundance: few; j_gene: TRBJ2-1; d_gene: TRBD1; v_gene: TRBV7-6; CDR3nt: TGTGCCAGCAGCTTATCCGGACAGGGCAATGAGCAGTTCTTC; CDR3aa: CASSLSGQGNEQFF
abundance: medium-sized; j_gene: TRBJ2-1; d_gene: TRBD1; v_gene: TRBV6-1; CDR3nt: TGTGCCAGCAGGCAGACAGGGGGCTTGTCCCATGAGCAGTTCTTC; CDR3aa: CASRQTGGLSHEQFF
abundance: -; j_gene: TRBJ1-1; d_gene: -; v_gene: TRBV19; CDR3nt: TGTGCCAGTAGCGCCATTGAGGGTGCTGAAGCTTTCTTT; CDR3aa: CASSAIEGAEAFF
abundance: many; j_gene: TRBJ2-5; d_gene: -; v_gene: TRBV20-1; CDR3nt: TGCAGTGCTTCCCGTATCGGGGAAGAGACCCAGTACTTC; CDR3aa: CSASRIGEETQYF
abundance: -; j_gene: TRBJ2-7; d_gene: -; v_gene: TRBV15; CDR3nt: TGTGCCACCCCGGACAGCTCCTACGAGCAGTACTTC; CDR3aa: CATPDSSYEQYF
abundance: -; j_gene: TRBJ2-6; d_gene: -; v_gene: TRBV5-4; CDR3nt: TGTGCCAGAAGCTTGTCGTTAGGGGGACGGGCCAACGTCCTGGCTTTC; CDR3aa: CARSLSLGGRANVLAF
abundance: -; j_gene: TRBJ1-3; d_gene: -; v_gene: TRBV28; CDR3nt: TGTGCCAGCAGTTCCGGGACACGATGGGACACCATATATTTT; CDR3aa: CASSSGTRWDTIYF
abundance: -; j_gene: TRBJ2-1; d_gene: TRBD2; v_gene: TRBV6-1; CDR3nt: TGTGCCAGCAGCCGTAGAACGGGAGGGGGGAATGAGCAGTTCTTC; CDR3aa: CASSRRTGGGNEQFF
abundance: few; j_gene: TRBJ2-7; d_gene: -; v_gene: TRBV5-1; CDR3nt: TGCGCCAGCAGGGAGGGGACCTACGAGCAGTACTTC; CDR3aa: CASREGTYEQYF
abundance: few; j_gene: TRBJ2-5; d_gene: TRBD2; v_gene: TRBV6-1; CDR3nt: TGTGCCAGCAGACTCGGACTAGCGAGAGAGACCCAGTACTTC; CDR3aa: CASRLGLARETQYF
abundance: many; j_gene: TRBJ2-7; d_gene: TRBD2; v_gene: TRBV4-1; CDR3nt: TGCGCCAGCAGCCAATCAACTAGCGGGGGGGCCCTCGAGCAGTACTTC; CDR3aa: CASSQSTSGGALEQYF
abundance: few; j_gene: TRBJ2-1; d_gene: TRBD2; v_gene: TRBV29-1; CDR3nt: TGCAGCGTTGCTGGGACTAACTACAATGAGCAGTTCTTC; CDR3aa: CSVAGTNYNEQFF
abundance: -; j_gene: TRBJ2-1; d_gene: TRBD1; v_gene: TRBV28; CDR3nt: TGTGCCAGCAGCCGGAACCGGGGACAGGGGGTAAGGTATGAGCAGTTCTTC; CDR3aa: CASSRNRGQGVRYEQFF
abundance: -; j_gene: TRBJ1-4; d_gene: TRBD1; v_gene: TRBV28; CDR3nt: TGTGCCAGCAGGGACAGGGGGGGAAATGAAAAACTGTTTTTT; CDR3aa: CASRDRGGNEKLFF
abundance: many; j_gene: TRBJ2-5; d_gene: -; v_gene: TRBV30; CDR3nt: TGTGCCTGGAGTATCCTAGCTACGGTCGAGACCCAGTACTTC; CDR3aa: CAWSILATVETQYF
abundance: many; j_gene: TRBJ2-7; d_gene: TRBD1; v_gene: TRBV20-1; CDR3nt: TGCAGTGCTAGAGTGACAGGGCCCTACGAGCAGTACTTC; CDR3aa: CSARVTGPYEQYF
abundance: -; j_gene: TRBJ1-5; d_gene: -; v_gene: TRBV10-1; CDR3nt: TGCGCCAGCAGTGAGAGTGCGGTTTTCGATCAGCCCCAGCATTTT; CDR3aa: CASSESAVFDQPQHF
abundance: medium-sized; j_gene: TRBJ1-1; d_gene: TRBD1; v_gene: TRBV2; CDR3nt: TGTGCCAGACGGACAGGGGGATCAGCTTTCTTT; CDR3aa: CARRTGGSAFF
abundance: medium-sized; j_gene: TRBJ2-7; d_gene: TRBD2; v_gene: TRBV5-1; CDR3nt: TGCGCCAGCAGCTTGAGCGGGGGGGCCTCTGAGCAGTACTTC; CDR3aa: CASSLSGGASEQYF
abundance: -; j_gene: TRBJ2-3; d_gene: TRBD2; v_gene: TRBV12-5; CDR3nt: TGTTCTAGTGGTTTGGCTGGCGGGGGGGCTACAGATACGCAGTATTTT; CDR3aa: CSSGLAGGGATDTQYF
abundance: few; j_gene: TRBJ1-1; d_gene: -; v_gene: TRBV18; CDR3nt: TGTGCCAGCTCACTAGGGCTGAACACTGAAGCTTTCTTT; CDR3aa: CASSLGLNTEAFF
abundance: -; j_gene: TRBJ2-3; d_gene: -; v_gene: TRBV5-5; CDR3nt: TGTGCCAGCAGCATGAGCAACTCAGATACGCAGTATTTT; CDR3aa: CASSMSNSDTQYF